The 9 T cell receptor beta chains given below trace back to one sample, sequenced in a study of CD8 T cells in Susac syndrome. The RNA input was about 0.5 to 1 ug, and it was reverse transcribed with random hexamers. TCRdb re-derived calls from the immunoSEQ multiplex PCR reads in MiXCR, one entry per CDR3 protein. The repertoire holds 250,000 or so distinct CDR3 sequences, with roughly 95% as singletons. The sample was CD4+ T cells from PBMCs. The source is a human donor with multiple sclerosis.

The chain has TRBV24-1 and TRBJ1-2, with D perhaps matching TRBD1 (5 bases). From germline, CDR1 is KGHDR and CDR2 SFDVKD. The CDR3 is 16 amino acids. Trimming removed 3 bases from V and 4 bases from J, with 17 bases in between. The CDR3 DNA reads as TGTGCCACCAGTGATCGGGACGCGGGGAACGGCTATGGCTACACCTTC. Its protein product is CATSDRDAGNGYGYTF.

This chain connects TRBV19 to TRBJ2-6; D not certain. V dropped 6 bases and J dropped 0 bases, with 9 bases sitting between them. There are 15 residues in the CDR3. In germline, CDR1 is LNHDA, CDR2 SQIVND (reference sequence). DNA for the CDR3: TGTGCCAGTAGGGCGGCTCTCTCTGGGGCCAACGTCCTGACTTTC. It translates to CASRAALSGANVLTF.

The V gene is TRBV4-1, the J gene TRBJ1-4; 8 nucleotides match TRBD1. The germline V gene has CDR1 MGHRA and CDR2 YSYEKL. The CDR3 is 16 amino acids. With V trimmed by 0 bases and J by 8 bases, 8 bases remained unmatched. The CDR3 sequence is CASSQDGGQVGEKLFF. The CDR3 DNA reads as TGCGCCAGCAGCCAAGATGGGGGACAGGTCGGGGAAAAACTGTTTTTT.

The chain couples TRBV29-1 to TRBJ2-3; possible D gene TRBD2, 7 bases. CDR1 is SQVTM and CDR2 is ANQGSEA in the germline V gene. The CDR3 loop spans 14 amino acids. The ends were cut back, 7 bases at V and 3 bases at J, with 17 bases in the middle. The CDR3 here is CSAGEGGGTDTQYF. The DNA of the CDR3 is TGCAGCGCCGGGGAAGGGGGGGGGACAGATACGCAGTATTTT.

V usage is TRBV9 and J usage is TRBJ2-1; D not certain. The germline CDR1 and CDR2 sequences are SGDLS and YYNGEE. V was trimmed by 0 bases and J by 7 bases, leaving 11 bases between them. The CDR3 length is 14 residues. CDR3 amino acids: CASSVASGLNEQFF. The CDR3 DNA follows: TGTGCCAGCAGCGTAGCGTCCGGGTTGAATGAGCAGTTCTTC.

The rearrangement uses TRBV7-2 and TRBJ2-2; D unresolved. The CDR3 sequence is 16 residues long. CDR1 SGHTA and CDR2 FQGNSA come from the germline V gene. The V gene lost 2 bases and the J gene lost 0 bases, with 10 bases spanning the gap. CDR3 DNA: TGTGCCAGCAGCTTAACCCCAGGAACGAACACCGGGGAGCTGTTTTTT. Translated, it gives CASSLTPGTNTGELFF.

The V gene is TRBV29-1, the J gene TRBJ2-3, with 7 nucleotides matching TRBD2. CDR1 is SQVTM and CDR2 is ANQGSEA in the germline V gene. V lost 6 bases to trimming and J lost 2 bases; unmatched junction nucleotides: 5. This CDR3 has 13 residues. The CDR3: CSVAGELTDTQYF. The CDR3 DNA sequence: TGCAGCGTGGCGGGAGAGCTCACAGATACGCAGTATTTT.

V is TRBV2 and J is TRBJ1-2, with 11 bases that match TRBD1. Germline V lookup: CDR1 SNHLY, CDR2 FYNNEI. The CDR3 totals 15 residues. V lost 6 bases and J lost 3; bases outside the gene matches: 6. CDR3 sequence: CASRPRTGGDYGYTF. The CDR3, as DNA: TGTGCCAGCAGACCGAGGACAGGGGGCGACTATGGCTACACCTTC.

The J gene is TRBJ2-3, the V gene TRBV5-4; 9 bases align to TRBD1. With V trimmed by 3 bases and J by 5 bases, 4 bases remained unmatched. Germline values: CDR1 SGHNT, CDR2 YYREEE (reference sequence). The CDR3 is made up of 14 amino acids. In nucleotides, the CDR3 is TGTGCCAGCAGCTCGGGACAGGGTGGAGATACGCAGTATTTT. Protein sequence: CASSSGQGGDTQYF.